The 10 T cell receptor beta chains below all came from one sample that was sequenced in a study of T cells expressing NK-cell markers. From its re-call of the 5' RACE reads, TCRdb lists each CDR3 protein once, without DNA. The sample has 400,000 to 550,000 distinct CDR3 sequences. Sequences were obtained from blood T cells: a sorted CD56 or NKG2C T cell subset, CD4+ or CD8+ T cells, or bulk PBMC T cells (not recorded which). These receptor sequences come from a woman between 18 and 70 years old in good health.

V gene TRBV20-1 combines with J gene TRBJ2-5; TCRdb calls TRBD1, which cannot be checked without DNA. CDR1 and CDR2 (germline): DFQATT, SNEGSKA (reference sequence). There are 16 residues in the CDR3. CDR3 amino acids: CSATPDRAPYQETQYF.

The chain couples TRBV20-1 to TRBJ2-5; there is no DNA to check the TCRdb D call of TRBD2. CDR1 DFQATT and CDR2 SNEGSKA come from the germline V gene (reference sequence). This CDR3 spans 17 amino acids. CDR3 sequence reads: CSAAGTSGRGPQETQYF.

The V call is TRBV4-1, the J call TRBJ2-3; the D call from TCRdb, TRBD1, cannot be confirmed without DNA. CDR1 and CDR2 from the germline V gene are MGHRA and YSYEKL. The CDR3 totals 15 residues. CDR3 sequence: CASSQVPFGADTQYF.

The chain carries TRBV15 and TRBJ2-3; without DNA, the TCRdb call of TRBD2 cannot be checked. The germline V gene encodes CDR1 LNHNV and CDR2 YYDKDF (reference sequence). This CDR3 is built from 14 residues. CDR3 sequence: CATEPGLLLNTQYF. The variable domain in full, completed from reference TRBV15 and TRBJ2-3, reads DAMVIQNPRYQVTQFGKPVTLSCSQTLNHNVMYWYQQKSSQAPKLLFHYYDKDFNNEADTPDNFQSRRPNTSFCFLDIRSPGLGDTAMYLCATEPGLLLNTQYFGPGTRLTVL.

The chain links TRBV3-1 to TRBJ2-1. Germline V lookup: CDR1 LGHDT, CDR2 YNNKEL (reference sequence). The CDR3 length is 14 residues. CDR3 sequence reads: CASSQDQAYNEQFF.

CDR3: CASSLLDRRQRETQYF. V gene TRBV7-2 combines with J gene TRBJ2-5; lacking DNA, the TRBD1 call made by TCRdb goes unchecked. Germline lookup yields CDR1 SGHTA and CDR2 FQGNSA. This CDR3 comprises 16 residues.

The chain couples TRBV10-3 to TRBJ2-7. Germline V CDR1 and CDR2: ENHRY, SYGVKD. The length of the CDR3 is 15 residues. The CDR3 loop is CAISTDGEQPYEQYF.

The chain joins TRBV20-1 to TRBJ2-1; TCRdb's D call, TRBD2, is unchecked because there is no DNA. This CDR3 has 17 residues. CDR1 and CDR2 from the germline V gene are DFQATT and SNEGSKA (reference sequence). CDR3 sequence: CSATPEDSGSPHNEQFF.

CDR3 sequence: CASSLVRQSLAKNIQYF. This chain links TRBV7-9 with TRBJ2-4; the TRBD1 assignment by TCRdb is unverifiable without DNA. In germline, CDR1 is SEHNR, CDR2 FQNEAQ (reference sequence). The CDR3 length is 17 residues.

This chain joins TRBV14 and TRBJ2-7; TCRdb gives TRBD1 as the D gene, but with no DNA this cannot be confirmed. CDR3 length equals 14 residues. From germline, CDR1 is SGHDN and CDR2 FVKESK. CDR3 sequence reads: CASSKTGAPYEQYF.